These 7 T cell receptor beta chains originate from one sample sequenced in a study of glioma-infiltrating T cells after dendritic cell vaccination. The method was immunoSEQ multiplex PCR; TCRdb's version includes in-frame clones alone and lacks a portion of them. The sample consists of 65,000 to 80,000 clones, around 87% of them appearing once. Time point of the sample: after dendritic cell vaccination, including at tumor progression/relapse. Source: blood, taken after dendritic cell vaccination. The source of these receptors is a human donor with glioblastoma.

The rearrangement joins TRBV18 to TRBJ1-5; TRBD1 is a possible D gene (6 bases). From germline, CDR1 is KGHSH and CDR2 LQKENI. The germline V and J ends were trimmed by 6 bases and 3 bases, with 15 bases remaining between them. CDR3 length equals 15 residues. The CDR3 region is CASSPSDRYNQPQHF. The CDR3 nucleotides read TGTGCCAGCTCGCCTTCCGACAGGTACAATCAGCCCCAGCATTTT.

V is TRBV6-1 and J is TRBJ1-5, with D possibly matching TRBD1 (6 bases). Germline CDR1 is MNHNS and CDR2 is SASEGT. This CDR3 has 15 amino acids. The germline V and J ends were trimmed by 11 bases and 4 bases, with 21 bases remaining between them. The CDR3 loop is CAGGQGSIGNQPQHF. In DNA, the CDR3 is TGTGCCGGTGGGCAGGGGTCGATAGGGAATCAGCCCCAGCATTTT.

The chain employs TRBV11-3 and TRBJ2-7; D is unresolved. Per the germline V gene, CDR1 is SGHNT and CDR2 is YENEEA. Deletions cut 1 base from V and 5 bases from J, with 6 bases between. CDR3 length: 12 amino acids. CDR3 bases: TGTGCCAGCAGCTTAGTTCCCGACGAGCAGTACTTC. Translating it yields CASSLVPDEQYF.

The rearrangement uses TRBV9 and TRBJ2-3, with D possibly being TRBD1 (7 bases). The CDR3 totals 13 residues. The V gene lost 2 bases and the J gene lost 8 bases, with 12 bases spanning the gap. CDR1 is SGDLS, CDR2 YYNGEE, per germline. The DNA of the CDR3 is TGTGCCAGCAGCGTCCAGCAGGGGGGTACGCAGTATTTT. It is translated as CASSVQQGGTQYF.

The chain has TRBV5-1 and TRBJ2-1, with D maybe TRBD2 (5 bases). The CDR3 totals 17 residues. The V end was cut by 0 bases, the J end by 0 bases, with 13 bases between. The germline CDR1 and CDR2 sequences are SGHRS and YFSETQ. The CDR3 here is CASSLDPADSSYNEQFF. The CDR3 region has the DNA TGCGCCAGCAGCTTGGACCCAGCGGATAGCTCCTACAATGAGCAGTTCTTC.

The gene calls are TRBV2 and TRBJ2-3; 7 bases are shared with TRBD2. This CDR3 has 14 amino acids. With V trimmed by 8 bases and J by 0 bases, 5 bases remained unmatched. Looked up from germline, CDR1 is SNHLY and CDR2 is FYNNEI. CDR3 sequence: CASRWGGSTDTQYF. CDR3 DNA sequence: TGTGCCAGCCGATGGGGGGGAAGCACAGATACGCAGTATTTT. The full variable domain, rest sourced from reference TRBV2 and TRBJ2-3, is EPEVTQTPSHQVTQMGQEVILRCVPISNHLYFYWYRQILGQKVEFLVSFYNNEISEKSEIFDDQFSVERPDGSNFTLKIRSTKLEDSAMYFCASRWGGSTDTQYFGPGTRLTVL.

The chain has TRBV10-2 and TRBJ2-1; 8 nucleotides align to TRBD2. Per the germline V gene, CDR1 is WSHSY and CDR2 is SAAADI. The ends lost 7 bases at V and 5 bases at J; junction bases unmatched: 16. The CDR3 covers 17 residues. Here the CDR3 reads CASKRGFRGGRDNEQFF. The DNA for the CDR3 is TGCGCCAGCAAGAGGGGGTTCCGGGGGGGCCGGGACAATGAGCAGTTCTTC.